The 14 T cell receptor beta chains given below trace back to one sample, sequenced in a study of cytomegalovirus exposure and HLA in healthy donors. It was with 60 Vbeta and 13 Jbeta primers that the PCR ran. The repertoire was sequenced with immunoSEQ multiplex PCR; TCRdb's copy has only in-frame clones and lacks some. The sample has roughly 140,000 clones; about 80% are singletons. The sample was PBMCs. The receptor source for this set is a man aged 30-40 years in good health and CMV-seropositive.

The rearrangement uses TRBV9 and TRBJ1-5, with D unresolved. V was shortened by 4 bases and J by 4 bases, with 12 bases between the two germline ends. Germline V gene sequence: CDR1 SGDLS, CDR2 YYNGEE. The CDR3 extends over 14 amino acids. Here the CDR3 DNA reads TGTGCCAGCAGCCCTGACGGAGAGAATCAGCCCCAGCATTTT. It yields the protein CASSPDGENQPQHF.

The chain recombines TRBV5-6 with TRBJ2-5, with 11 bases identical to TRBD2. Germline assignment: CDR1 SGHDT and CDR2 YYEEEE. The CDR3 runs to 14 residues. Trimming at V came to 4 bases and at J to 8 bases, leaving 7 bases not matched to a gene. Here the CDR3 reads CASSPGLAANTQYF. The CDR3 nucleotides are TGTGCCAGCAGCCCGGGACTAGCGGCTAATACCCAGTACTTC.

The CDR3 sequence: CASSRVFSNQPQHF. The CDR3 nucleotides are TGTGCCAGCAGCAGGGTCTTTAGCAATCAGCCCCAGCATTTT. The V call is TRBV27, the J call TRBJ1-5; D perhaps matches TRBD1 (5 bases). The CDR3 is 14 amino acids. V lost 6 bases and J 0 bases, leaving 9 bases between the germline ends. The germline V gene has CDR1 MNHEY and CDR2 SMNVEV (reference sequence).

The chain recombines TRBV7-2 with TRBJ2-2, with a possible D match to TRBD1 (5 bases). The germline V and J ends were trimmed by 1 base and 5 bases, with 11 bases remaining between them. Looked up from germline, CDR1 is SGHTA and CDR2 is FQGNSA. The CDR3 is 15 residues long. In nucleotides, the CDR3 is TGTGCCAGCAGCTTAGTAACAGGAGCGACCGGGGAGCTGTTTTTT. This translates into CASSLVTGATGELFF.

The chain uses TRBV6-6 and TRBJ2-1; the match to TRBD2 covers 13 bases. V lost 7 bases, J lost 8 bases, and 8 bases stayed unmatched. CDR1 is MNHNY, CDR2 SVGAGI, per germline (reference sequence). The CDR3 consists of 15 residues. The CDR3 sequence: CASILGTSGAHEQFF. CDR3 nucleotides: TGTGCCAGCATCCTAGGGACTAGCGGGGCCCATGAGCAGTTCTTC.

V usage is TRBV29-1 and J usage is TRBJ2-7; D possibly corresponds to TRBD2 (8 bases). CDR1 is SQVTM, CDR2 ANQGSEA, per germline. The V end was cut by 7 bases, the J end by 7 bases, with 23 bases between. The CDR3 sequence is 14 residues long. CDR3 nucleotide sequence: TGCAGCGCAAGGGGGCGGCGGGGGGCGGGGGAGCAGTACTTC. Translating it yields CSARGRRGAGEQYF.

The chain recombines TRBV5-6 with TRBJ1-2, with TRBD1 identical over 8 bases. After removal of 0 bases from V and 8 bases from J, the junction contained 9 bases not matched to a gene. This CDR3 spans 15 amino acids. Germline V CDR1 and CDR2: SGHDT, YYEEEE. The CDR3 DNA is TGTGCCAGCAGCTTGGCTGCGGGGGACAGGTACGGCTACACCTTC. Protein: CASSLAAGDRYGYTF.

V gene TRBV18 combines with J gene TRBJ2-2, with TRBD1 matching over 8 bases. J gave up 0 bases and V 4 bases, and 4 bases lay outside the gene matches. This CDR3 spans 16 amino acids. CDR1 and CDR2 (germline): KGHSH, LQKENI. The CDR3 spells CASSLQQGANTGELFF. The CDR3, as DNA: TGTGCCAGCTCACTACAACAGGGGGCGAACACCGGGGAGCTGTTTTTT.

V gene TRBV27 combines with J gene TRBJ2-2; the D gene is possibly TRBD2 (5 bases). Germline V CDR1 and CDR2: MNHEY, SMNVEV (reference sequence). The CDR3 contains 15 residues. V lost 2 bases to trimming and J lost 5 bases, with 12 bases between them. CDR3 nucleotide sequence: TGTGCCAGCAGTTTAAAGGCCCCGGGAACCGGGGAGCTGTTTTTT. This encodes CASSLKAPGTGELFF.

In its sample, this clone was seen a few times. CDR3 amino acids: CASSLGLGNSPLHF. In nucleotides, the CDR3 is TGTGCCAGCAGTTTGGGACTAGGGAATTCACCCCTCCACTTT. The gene calls are TRBV27 and TRBJ1-6; a weak D match, TRBD1 (5 bases). V was clipped by 3 bases and J by 7 bases, with 10 bases between them. Germline V CDR1 and CDR2: MNHEY, SMNVEV (reference sequence). The CDR3 is made up of 14 amino acids.

V gene TRBV7-2 combines with J gene TRBJ1-4; D unresolved. V was trimmed by 2 bases and J by 4 bases, leaving 5 bases between them. The CDR3 runs 13 residues. Germline V gene lookup returns CDR1 SGHTA and CDR2 FQGNSA. Here the CDR3 DNA reads TGTGCCAGCAGCTTACCCAATAATGAAAAACTGTTTTTT. Residues: CASSLPNNEKLFF.

The chain combines TRBV9 with TRBJ2-6; a weak D match, TRBD2 (5 bases). The ends were cut back, 0 bases at V and 2 bases at J, with 9 bases in the middle. Germline lookup yields CDR1 SGDLS and CDR2 YYNGEE. The CDR3 spans 16 residues. The CDR3 DNA reads as TGTGCCAGCAGCGTAGCTTTCGGGGCTGGGGCCAACGTCCTGACTTTC. It translates to CASSVAFGAGANVLTF.

A note on this clone: A junction boundary mismatches the germline segment, possibly from a read error. The chain has TRBV11-2 and TRBJ2-3, with 7 bases fitting TRBD1. This CDR3 region has 13 residues. Germline lookup yields CDR1 SGHAT and CDR2 FQNNGV. CDR3 sequence (DNA): TGTGCCAGCAGCTTAGATTGGTGGACAGGAGGAATTTTT. Its translation is CASSLDWWTGGIF. The whole variable domain, remainder taken from reference TRBV11-2 and TRBJ2-3, is EAGVAQSPRYKIIEKRQSVAFWCNPISGHATLYWYQQILGQGPKLLIQFQNNGVVDDSQLPKDRFSAERLKGVDSTLKIQPAKLEDSAVYLCASSLDWWTGGIFGPGTRLTVL.

Concerning this clone itself: This same CDR3 is encoded by further DNA sequences in the sample. The CDR3: CASSTKADSPHGYTF. CDR3 DNA: TGTGCCAGCAGTACAAAGGCGGACAGTCCCCATGGCTACACCTTC. The chain employs TRBV6-6 and TRBJ1-2, with a tentative D call TRBD1 (6 bases). The V end lost 5 bases, the J end lost 6 bases, and 19 bases lay between the germline ends. This CDR3 is built from 15 residues. Germline loops: CDR1 MNHNY, CDR2 SVGAGI (reference sequence).